Following are 6 T cell receptor beta chains from one sample sequenced in a study of blood T cell repertoires in COVID-19 (dated by TCRdb to 2020 to 2022). Library preparation employed the immunoSEQ multiplex PCR assay. In TCRdb, the immuneACCESS table is reduced to in-frame sequences with V and J assigned. These tables do not hold every clone; where another copy was compared, an unresolved V gene accounts for under half, and the others remain unexplained. Here the sample has 360,000 or so clones; about nine tenths occur a single time. 0.95% to 1.1% of the sample is taken by the ten largest. The sequencing sample was made of PBMCs or T cells enriched from blood (not recorded which). The receptors derive from a woman between 25 and 40 years old who had been exposed to COVID-19.

The V gene is TRBV5-6, the J gene TRBJ2-3; 11 bases are shared with TRBD2. The V and J ends lost 5 bases and 0 bases, in that order; junction bases with no gene match: 11. CDR1 and CDR2 (germline): SGHDT, YYEEEE. The CDR3 is 18 residues long. DNA for the CDR3: TGTGCCAGCAGACGCCCGGGACTAGCGGATCTAAGCACAGATACGCAGTATTTT. Protein product: CASRRPGLADLSTDTQYF.

The J gene is TRBJ1-2, the V gene TRBV28; a possible D gene is TRBD1 (6 bases). V was shortened by 3 bases and J by 7 bases, with 18 bases between the two germline ends. The CDR3 has 15 residues. From germline, CDR1 is MDHEN and CDR2 SYDVKM. The CDR3 DNA follows: TGTGCCAGCAGTTTTTCGGACAGCGCTATTGGTGGCTACACCTTC. Protein: CASSFSDSAIGGYTF.

The V and J genes are TRBV7-2 and TRBJ1-2; TRBD1 is a possible D gene (6 bases). This CDR3 has 14 residues. With 5 bases removed from V and 4 bases from J, the gap between germline ends came to 14 bases. Germline CDR1 SGHTA, CDR2 FQGNSA. The CDR3 DNA reads TGTGCCAGCAGCCTACCTTCAGGGGTCTATGGCTACACCTTC. This translates into CASSLPSGVYGYTF.

J is TRBJ2-7 and V is TRBV5-1, with D tentatively TRBD2 (6 bases). This CDR3 spans 14 amino acids. Germline assignment: CDR1 SGHRS and CDR2 YFSETQ. The V end was cut by 1 base, the J end by 0 bases, with 8 bases between. CDR3 amino acids: CASSLTGSSYEQYF. In nucleotides, the CDR3 is TGCGCCAGCAGCTTGACCGGGAGCTCCTACGAGCAGTACTTC.

The chain recombines TRBV28 with TRBJ2-3, with 10 bases identical to TRBD2. The length of the CDR3 is 16 residues. In germline, CDR1 is MDHEN, CDR2 SYDVKM. The trim removed 6 bases at V and 2 bases at J, leaving 8 bases unmatched. DNA for the CDR3: TGTGCCAGCAGATCCCCGACTAGCGGGTTCACAGATACGCAGTATTTT. Its protein is CASRSPTSGFTDTQYF.

This clone has a single count. Here the CDR3 DNA reads TGTGCCTGGAGTGGGGCCGTCGAAGCTTTCTTT. It specifies CAWSGAVEAFF. The genes are TRBV30 and TRBJ1-1, with D unclear. Germline V lookup: CDR1 GTSNPN, CDR2 SVGIG (reference sequence). This CDR3 is 11 amino acids long. Trimming took 1 base from V and 8 from J, leaving 8 bases between them.